These 28 T cell receptor beta chains were all obtained from the same sample, sequenced in a study of T cell changes during pregnancy in multiple sclerosis. Using immunoSEQ multiplex PCR, the repertoire was profiled, and TCRdb retains in-frame clones only, with some absent. The sample contains 40,000 to 55,000 clones, approximately 90% of which appear only once. This material consisted of CD4+ T cells from peripheral blood mononuclear cells, taken after pregnancy. These receptors were collected from a female donor with multiple sclerosis, enrolled in a pregnancy study.

This sequence joins TRBV4-3 and TRBJ2-1; D is undetermined. V was shortened by 0 bases and J by 4 bases, with 7 bases between the two germline ends. The CDR3 is made up of 14 amino acids. Germline assignment: CDR1 LGHNA and CDR2 YSLEER. The CDR3 protein is CASSQERSYNEQFF. CDR3 coding DNA: TGCGCCAGCAGCCAAGAGCGGTCTTACAATGAGCAGTTCTTC.

This rearrangement joins TRBV5-1 to TRBJ2-1; the match to TRBD2 covers 9 bases. Trimming removed 4 bases from V and 5 bases from J; junction bases left unmatched: 10. The V gene's germline CDR1 is SGHRS and CDR2 YFSETQ. The CDR3 extends over 16 amino acids. This CDR3 is CASSPTTSGYNNEQFF. The CDR3 bases are TGCGCCAGCAGCCCCACGACTAGCGGCTATAACAATGAGCAGTTCTTC. Together with reference TRBV5-1 and TRBJ2-1, the CDR3 gives the full variable domain: KAGVTQTPRYLIKTRGQQVTLSCSPISGHRSVSWYQQTPGQGLQFLFEYFSETQRNKGNFPGRFSGRQFSNSRSEMNVSTLELGDSALYLCASSPTTSGYNNEQFFGPGTRLTVL.

V usage is TRBV5-8 and J usage is TRBJ2-7; possibly TRBD2 for D (5 bases). The CDR3 contains 17 residues. V was shortened by 2 bases and J by 4 bases, with 22 bases between the two germline ends. CDR1 is SGHTS and CDR2 is YDEGEE in the germline V gene. CDR3 sequence (DNA): TGTGCCAGCAGCTTCACCCCCGGAGGACTGAGATTTTACGAGCAGTACTTC. It yields the protein CASSFTPGGLRFYEQYF.

V gene TRBV6-1 combines with J gene TRBJ2-5; 10 bases line up with TRBD2. The junction had 8 bases not matched to a gene; V was cut back by 8 bases and J by 2 bases. This CDR3 comprises 15 residues. Germline values: CDR1 MNHNS, CDR2 SASEGT. The CDR3 coding sequence is TGTGCCAGCCAGGAGGGACTAGCGTCTCAAGAGACCCAGTACTTC. Amino acids: CASQEGLASQETQYF.

The chain carries TRBV25-1 and TRBJ2-7; 12 nucleotides agree with TRBD2. J gave up 6 bases and V 6 bases, and 3 bases lay outside the gene matches. From germline, CDR1 is MGHDK and CDR2 SYGVNS. The CDR3 sequence is 13 residues long. Here the CDR3 DNA reads TGTGCCAGCAGAACTAGCGGGAGGACCGAGCAGTACTTC. Its translation is CASRTSGRTEQYF.

The chain couples TRBV5-1 to TRBJ2-3; 7 nucleotides match TRBD2. The CDR3 has 15 amino acids. Germline CDR1 reads SGHRS; CDR2 reads YFSETQ. V was clipped by 0 bases and J by 3 bases; unmatched bases: 4. CDR3 bases: TGCGCCAGCAGCTTGGATCTAGCGGCTACAGATACGCAGTATTTT. It encodes CASSLDLAATDTQYF.

The chain links TRBV7-2 to TRBJ2-3; 13 bases align to TRBD2. Unmatched junction bases numbered 7, after V lost 1 base and J lost 3 bases. CDR3 size: 18 residues. CDR1 and CDR2 from the germline V gene are SGHTA and FQGNSA. The CDR3 DNA follows: TGTGCCAGCAGCTTAGACAGGACTAGCGGGAGTATAACAGATACGCAGTATTTT. Its protein product is CASSLDRTSGSITDTQYF. The full variable domain, rest sourced from reference TRBV7-2 and TRBJ2-3, is GAGVSQSPSNKVTEKGKDVELRCDPISGHTALYWYRQSLGQGLEFLIYFQGNSAPDKSGLPSDRFSAERTGGSVSTLTIQRTQQEDSAVYLCASSLDRTSGSITDTQYFGPGTRLTVL.

This clone was found many times. The V and J genes are TRBV19 and TRBJ1-5; D might be TRBD1 (6 bases). V gave up 6 bases and J gave up 1 base, with 13 bases separating them. CDR3 size: 15 residues. Per the germline V gene, CDR1 is LNHDA and CDR2 is SQIVND (reference sequence). This CDR3 is CASRVSGVSNQPQHF. The DNA of the CDR3 is TGTGCCAGTAGGGTATCAGGGGTCAGCAATCAGCCCCAGCATTTT. Combining the CDR3 with reference TRBV19 and TRBJ1-5 gives the whole variable domain DGGITQSPKYLFRKEGQNVTLSCEQNLNHDAMYWYRQDPGQGLRLIYYSQIVNDFQKGDIAEGYSVSREKKESFPLTVTSAQKNPTAFYLCASRVSGVSNQPQHFGDGTRLSIL.

The rearrangement links TRBV14 to TRBJ1-2; D gene unclear. V was cut by 0 bases and J by 4 bases, with 9 bases left in between. There are 14 residues in the CDR3. The germline CDR1 and CDR2 sequences are SGHDN and FVKESK. CDR3 in DNA: TGTGCCAGCAGCCAAGAAACTGATTTCTATGGCTACACCTTC. It is translated as CASSQETDFYGYTF.

This chain connects TRBV30 to TRBJ1-1, with TRBD1 matching 7 bases. Trimming took 2 bases from V and 5 from J; bases not matched to a gene: 8. This CDR3 contains 14 residues. Germline V CDR1 and CDR2: GTSNPN, SVGIG (reference sequence). The CDR3 sequence is CAWSLQGGRTEAFF. The CDR3 nucleotides read TGTGCCTGGAGTCTCCAGGGGGGTCGGACTGAAGCTTTCTTT. Full variable domain (outside the CDR3, taken from reference TRBV30 and TRBJ1-1): SQTIHQWPATLVQPVGSPLSLECTVEGTSNPNLYWYRQAAGRGLQLLFYSVGIGQISSEVPQNLSASRPQDRQFILSSKKLLLSDSGFYLCAWSLQGGRTEAFFGQGTRLTVV.

The chain is built from TRBV11-2 and TRBJ2-1; the match to TRBD2 covers 8 bases. CDR1 and CDR2 (germline): SGHAT, FQNNGV. After removal of 0 bases from V and 6 bases from J, the junction contained 7 bases not matched to a gene. The length of the CDR3 is 16 residues. The CDR3 here is CASSLERTSLGNEQFF. Here the CDR3 DNA reads TGTGCCAGCAGCTTAGAAAGGACTAGCTTGGGCAATGAGCAGTTCTTC.

The V and J genes are TRBV18 and TRBJ2-2; TRBD2 matches at 10 bases. Germline V CDR1 and CDR2: KGHSH, LQKENI. The junction had 7 bases not matched to a gene; V was cut back by 0 bases and J by 3 bases. There are 18 residues in the CDR3. This chain's CDR3 is CASSPPGLAGEYTGELFF. The CDR3 bases are TGTGCCAGCTCACCACCGGGTCTAGCGGGAGAGTACACCGGGGAGCTGTTTTTT.

This chain joins TRBV7-8 and TRBJ2-1; the D is unclear. Per the germline V gene, CDR1 is SGHVS and CDR2 is FQNEAQ. V lost 4 bases and J 2 bases, leaving 3 bases between the germline ends. The CDR3 loop spans 12 amino acids. The CDR3 reads CASSSTYNEQFF. CDR3 coding DNA: TGTGCCAGCAGCTCCACCTACAATGAGCAGTTCTTC.

This rearrangement joins TRBV19 to TRBJ1-4; TRBD1 might be the D (5 bases). Germline assignment: CDR1 LNHDA and CDR2 SQIVND (reference sequence). The CDR3 loop spans 13 amino acids. V lost 2 bases and J 7 bases, leaving 8 bases between the germline ends. CDR3 DNA sequence: TGTGCCAGTAGTATACTGCAGGGTGAAAAACTGTTTTTT. Encoded protein: CASSILQGEKLFF.

The rearrangement joins TRBV2 to TRBJ1-2; D may be TRBD1 (6 bases). Trimming cost V 8 bases and J 6 bases, with 19 bases left between them. This CDR3 region has 14 residues. CDR1 is SNHLY, CDR2 FYNNEI, per germline. The CDR3, as DNA: TGTGCCAGCCAAAAAGAAGCCAGGGGCGATGGCTACACCTTC. It encodes CASQKEARGDGYTF.

This clone was seen a handful of times. This chain connects TRBV18 to TRBJ1-1; tentative D call: TRBD1 (5 bases). The V gene lost 2 bases and the J gene lost 5 bases, with 18 bases spanning the gap. Germline CDR1 KGHSH, CDR2 LQKENI. This CDR3 spans 16 amino acids. The CDR3 DNA reads as TGTGCCAGCTCACCAGGTTTGATCAGGGTTAATACTGAAGCTTTCTTT. It specifies CASSPGLIRVNTEAFF.

V gene TRBV14 combines with J gene TRBJ2-2; no clear D. The CDR3 is 13 amino acids. Trimming pared 11 bases from V and 13 bases from J, leaving 23 bases between. In germline, CDR1 is SGHDN, CDR2 FVKESK. The CDR3 region has the DNA TGTGCCTCCCGACCTCACAGCTCGCCACGGCTGTTTTTT. Translation: CASRPHSSPRLFF. The whole variable domain, filled in from reference TRBV14 and TRBJ2-2, reads EAGVTQFPSHSVIEKGQTVTLRCDPISGHDNLYWYRRVMGKEIKFLLHFVKESKQDESGMPNNRFLAERTGGTYSTLKVQPAELEDSGVYFCASRPHSSPRLFFGEGSRLTVL.

This chain uses TRBV4-2 with TRBJ2-5, with D hard to call. The V gene lost 6 bases and the J gene lost 2 bases, with 16 bases spanning the gap. The CDR3 has 15 residues. CDR1 and CDR2 (germline): LGHNA, YNFKEQ. The CDR3 reads CASRRDPWAQETQYF. The CDR3, as DNA: TGTGCCAGCAGAAGAGATCCTTGGGCACAAGAGACCCAGTACTTC.

The rearrangement links TRBV5-4 to TRBJ1-2, with 9 bases aligning to TRBD1. Per germline, CDR1 SGHNT and CDR2 YYREEE (reference sequence). The CDR3 is 13 residues long. J lost 7 bases, V lost 0 bases, and 1 base had no gene match. In nucleotides, the CDR3 is TGTGCCAGCAGCTTGGGGACAGGGGTTGGCTACACCTTC. Translation gives CASSLGTGVGYTF.

The rearrangement uses TRBV4-3 and TRBJ2-7; perhaps TRBD2 as D (5 bases). Germline V lookup: CDR1 LGHNA, CDR2 YSLEER. Trimming removed 2 bases from V and 1 base from J, with 12 bases in between. This CDR3 region has 15 residues. Here the CDR3 DNA reads TGCGCCAGCAGCCAACGAAACAGCGGTTCCTACGAGCAGTACTTC. Translating it yields CASSQRNSGSYEQYF.

This chain uses TRBV6-1 with TRBJ2-1, with 9 bases fitting TRBD2. This CDR3 has 17 residues. Germline V gene lookup returns CDR1 MNHNS and CDR2 SASEGT. Trimming cost V 0 bases and J 7 bases; bases outside gene matches: 10. For the CDR3, the DNA is TGTGCCAGCAGTGAAGCGCTTAGGGCGGGAGGGGGGAATGAGCAGTTCTTC. Its translation: CASSEALRAGGGNEQFF.

The chain recombines TRBV5-5 with TRBJ2-7, with D possibly being TRBD2 (5 bases). The CDR3 is 15 residues long. V lost 4 bases to trimming and J lost 7 bases, with 21 bases between them. Germline-derived CDR1 and CDR2 are SGHKS and YYEKEE (reference sequence). This chain's CDR3 is CASSGRLNPSGEQYF. CDR3 nucleotide sequence: TGTGCCAGCAGCGGAAGACTCAACCCCTCGGGGGAGCAGTACTTC.

The CDR3 DNA sequence: TGTGCCAGTAGCAGACTAGCGGGAGCCTTCGGCTCCTACAATGAGCAGTTCTTC. Translating gives CASSRLAGAFGSYNEQFF. The V gene is TRBV19, the J gene TRBJ2-1; 12 bases map to TRBD2. The CDR3 length is 18 residues. V was clipped by 6 bases and J by 0 bases; unmatched bases: 9. Germline V gene lookup returns CDR1 LNHDA and CDR2 SQIVND (reference sequence).

The gene calls are TRBV21-1 and TRBJ1-5; the table's D gene call, TRBD1, was not cross checked with the DNA. TRBV21-1 is classified as a pseudogene. The CDR3 spans 18 residues. CDR3 region: CASSKYAKGSDSNQPQHF. DNA of the CDR3: TGTGCCAGCAGCAAGTATGCAAAGGGGTCAGATAGCAATCAGCCCCAGCATTTT.

This chain joins TRBV9 and TRBJ2-1; TRBD2 aligns across 11 bases. The germline V gene encodes CDR1 SGDLS and CDR2 YYNGEE. The CDR3 is made up of 16 amino acids. CDR3 region: CVPEEPGLAAYNEQFF. DNA of the CDR3: TGTGTTCCGGAAGAACCGGGACTAGCGGCCTACAATGAGCAGTTCTTC.

The V gene is TRBV19, the J gene TRBJ1-2, with a possible D match to TRBD1 (5 bases). The V end was cut by 6 bases, the J end by 3 bases, with 11 bases between. CDR3 length: 13 amino acids. Germline-derived CDR1 and CDR2 are LNHDA and SQIVND (reference sequence). CDR3 residues: CASRPGGDYGYTF. The CDR3 DNA reads TGTGCCAGTAGACCGGGGGGGGACTATGGCTACACCTTC.

CDR3 protein: CASTRDSEEYF. CDR3 nucleotides: TGTGCCAGCACCCGCGACAGTGAGGAGTACTTC. The V gene is TRBV6-6, the J gene TRBJ2-7; D might be TRBD1 (5 bases). Germline V lookup: CDR1 MNHNY, CDR2 SVGAGI (reference sequence). The CDR3 is 11 amino acids. Trimming removed 7 bases from V and 11 bases from J, with 15 bases in between.

The V and J genes are TRBV11-2 and TRBJ2-7; 7 nucleotides agree with TRBD2. J was trimmed by 1 base and V by 6 bases; bases with no gene match: 6. Germline V lookup: CDR1 SGHAT, CDR2 FQNNGV. This CDR3 contains 14 residues. CDR3 sequence: CASRSPGLSYEQYF. For the CDR3, the DNA is TGTGCCAGCAGATCACCGGGACTATCCTACGAGCAGTACTTC. Full variable domain (outside the CDR3, taken from reference TRBV11-2 and TRBJ2-7): EAGVAQSPRYKIIEKRQSVAFWCNPISGHATLYWYQQILGQGPKLLIQFQNNGVVDDSQLPKDRFSAERLKGVDSTLKIQPAKLEDSAVYLCASRSPGLSYEQYFGPGTRLTVT.